This TCR beta chain emerged from a study of cytomegalovirus exposure and HLA in healthy donors. This CDR3 spans 13 amino acids. Trimming left V 3 bases short and J 1 base short, with 7 bases between. CDR1 SGHRS and CDR2 YFSETQ come from the germline V gene. TCRdb's table, derived via immunoSEQ multiplex PCR, lists solely in-frame clones and lacks some. The sample contains over 200,000 clones, 80% to 90% of which appear only once. Specimen: PBMCs. The chain links TRBV5-1 to TRBJ1-1; maybe TRBD1 (5 bases). This TCR came from a woman aged 18-35 years in good health and CMV-seronegative. In DNA form, the CDR3 reads TGCGCCAGCAGCTCGACAGAGAACACTGAAGCTTTCTTT. This sequence encodes CASSSTENTEAFF.